The 21 T cell receptor beta chains presented below share a single source sample, sequenced in a study of CD8 T cells in ankylosing spondylitis. TCRdb re-called the 5' RACE reads with MiXCR, one entry per CDR3 protein. The sample yields some 130,000 distinct CDR3 sequences, 9.3% seen once. The specimen sequenced was blood, either unsorted or a sorted T cell fraction (not recorded which). The receptors were gathered from a male donor with ankylosing spondylitis or in good health (not recorded which).

The chain recombines TRBV3-1 with TRBJ2-5, with a possible D match to TRBD1 (6 bases). The CDR3 runs 16 residues. V gave up 0 bases and J gave up 2 bases, with 13 bases separating them. The germline V gene encodes CDR1 LGHDT and CDR2 YNNKEL (reference sequence). CDR3 sequence: CASSQDKGVRQETQYF. CDR3 DNA sequence: TGTGCCAGCAGCCAAGATAAGGGGGTCAGACAAGAGACCCAGTACTTC.

This sequence joins TRBV7-9 and TRBJ1-1; D gene unclear. Trimming shortened V by 0 bases and J by 4 bases, and 9 bases separated the two germline ends. The CDR3 is made up of 14 amino acids. Germline CDR1 reads SEHNR; CDR2 reads FQNEAQ (reference sequence). As DNA, the CDR3 is TGTGCCAGCAGCTTAGCGAAAGTCCTCACTGAAGCTTTCTTT. It yields the protein CASSLAKVLTEAFF.

This CDR3 is CSARGSGRGTSGANVLTF. In DNA form, the CDR3 reads TGCAGTGCTAGGGGTAGCGGGAGGGGGACTTCTGGGGCCAACGTCCTGACTTTC. The rearrangement links TRBV20-1 to TRBJ2-6; 11 nucleotides match TRBD2. The V and J ends lost 3 bases and 1 base, in that order; junction bases with no gene match: 8. The CDR3 contains 18 residues. Germline-derived CDR1 and CDR2 are DFQATT and SNEGSKA (reference sequence).

This clonotype showed up many times. The chain is built from TRBV5-5 and TRBJ2-1; 9 bases line up with TRBD2. The CDR3 runs 15 residues. Germline V gene lookup returns CDR1 SGHKS and CDR2 YYEKEE (reference sequence). After removal of 5 bases from V and 9 bases from J, the junction contained 12 bases not matched to a gene. The CDR3 sequence is CASRLAGVDGGEQFF. In DNA, the CDR3 is TGTGCCAGCAGGTTAGCGGGAGTTGATGGGGGTGAGCAGTTCTTC.

This clonotype was detected many times. The chain employs TRBV20-1 and TRBJ2-7; 8 bases align to TRBD1. The CDR3 sequence is 12 residues long. After removal of 4 bases from V and 6 bases from J, the junction contained 5 bases not matched to a gene. CDR1 and CDR2 from the germline V gene are DFQATT and SNEGSKA (reference sequence). CDR3 sequence: CSATRQGTEQYF. The DNA for the CDR3 is TGCAGTGCTACCCGACAGGGGACCGAGCAGTACTTC.

This chain uses TRBV5-1 with TRBJ2-3; 10 bases agree with TRBD2. Germline assignment: CDR1 SGHRS and CDR2 YFSETQ. V shed 1 base and J 4 bases; nucleotides not matched to a gene: 9. CDR3 length: 17 residues. As DNA, the CDR3 is TGCGCCAGCAGCTTGAGCTTTTTAGCGGGAGGCTCAGATACGCAGTATTTT. This codes for CASSLSFLAGGSDTQYF.

This clonotype was seen at least ten times. The gene calls are TRBV19 and TRBJ1-2; 8 bases agree with TRBD1. The V segment lost 4 bases and the J segment 7 bases; nucleotides outside the gene matches: 17. The germline CDR1 and CDR2 sequences are LNHDA and SQIVND (reference sequence). This CDR3 has 17 amino acids. The CDR3 spells CASSTNRGLRSDIGYTF. In nucleotides, the CDR3 is TGTGCCAGTAGTACCAACAGGGGGTTGAGGTCCGATATTGGCTACACCTTC.

This chain connects TRBV28 to TRBJ2-4; D possibly corresponds to TRBD1 (6 bases). The length of the CDR3 is 12 residues. The germline V gene has CDR1 MDHEN and CDR2 SYDVKM. Between the trimmed V and J ends, which lost 1 base and 10 bases, there was a span of 8 bases. The CDR3 here is CASSLLGAIQYF. The CDR3 coding sequence is TGTGCCAGCAGTTTATTGGGGGCTATTCAGTACTTC.

The rearrangement joins TRBV21-1 to TRBJ2-7. TRBV21-1 is described as a pseudogene. The CDR3 spans 13 residues. The CDR3 sequence: CASSNSIRDEQYF. DNA of the CDR3: TGTGCCAGCAGCAACAGTATTCGGGACGAGCAGTACTTC.

In its sample, this clonotype was seen a few times. The chain employs TRBV5-1 and TRBJ2-7, with TRBD2 matching over 9 bases. This CDR3 contains 15 residues. Germline-derived CDR1 and CDR2 are SGHRS and YFSETQ. The J segment lost 3 bases and the V segment lost 4 bases, leaving 8 bases of the junction unmatched. CDR3: CASSPDLAGYYEQYF. In DNA form, the CDR3 reads TGCGCCAGCAGCCCGGATCTAGCGGGATACTACGAGCAGTACTTC.

V gene TRBV5-1 combines with J gene TRBJ1-1; 9 bases fit TRBD1. The germline V gene encodes CDR1 SGHRS and CDR2 YFSETQ. CDR3 length equals 18 residues. Germline trimming cut 7 bases from V and 4 bases from J; bases unmatched to any gene: 20. For the CDR3, the DNA is TGCGCCAGCCGGCCGCCGGGACAGGGATTGGGGCTACCCACTGAAGCTTTCTTT. Its protein product is CASRPPGQGLGLPTEAFF.

This clonotype appeared a few times. This chain connects TRBV27 to TRBJ2-7; 8 bases are shared with TRBD1. CDR1 is MNHEY, CDR2 SMNVEV, per germline (reference sequence). This CDR3 has 14 residues. The trim removed 3 bases at V and 5 bases at J, leaving 6 bases unmatched. This CDR3 is CASSLRAGGNEQYF. The CDR3 region has the DNA TGTGCCAGCAGTTTGAGGGCAGGGGGCAACGAGCAGTACTTC.

This clonotype has ten or more counts. The genes are TRBV27 and TRBJ2-7; 9 bases are a match to TRBD1. V shed 6 bases and J 2 bases; nucleotides not matched to a gene: 8. CDR3 length: 15 residues. Germline loops: CDR1 MNHEY, CDR2 SMNVEV (reference sequence). The CDR3 here is CASSRAGTGPYEQYF. The CDR3, as DNA: TGTGCCAGCAGCAGAGCCGGGACAGGGCCCTACGAGCAGTACTTC.

This clonotype showed up many times. The chain uses TRBV7-2 and TRBJ1-1; tentatively, D is TRBD1 (6 bases). The CDR3 covers 15 residues. The germline gives CDR1 SGHTA, CDR2 FQGNSA. Between the trimmed V and J ends, which lost 1 base and 4 bases, there was a span of 13 bases. This chain's CDR3 is CASSLGNRVSTEAFF. CDR3 in DNA: TGTGCCAGCAGCTTAGGGAACAGGGTGAGCACTGAAGCTTTCTTT.

The chain couples TRBV7-2 to TRBJ2-7; a possible D gene is TRBD2 (6 bases). V was shortened by 2 bases and J by 0 bases, with 11 bases between the two germline ends. The germline V gene encodes CDR1 SGHTA and CDR2 FQGNSA. The CDR3 loop spans 15 amino acids. CDR3 sequence: CASSLTSHGSYEQYF. Written as DNA, the CDR3 is TGTGCCAGCAGCTTAACTAGCCATGGCTCCTACGAGCAGTACTTC.

This clonotype was counted ten times or more. The chain is built from TRBV27 and TRBJ2-1; TRBD2 is a possible D gene (5 bases). This CDR3 spans 15 amino acids. Germline values: CDR1 MNHEY, CDR2 SMNVEV (reference sequence). Trimming left V 1 base short and J 1 base short, with 8 bases between. CDR3 residues: CASSLYGVSYNEQFF. The CDR3 DNA reads TGTGCCAGCAGTTTATACGGGGTTTCCTACAATGAGCAGTTCTTC.

V usage is TRBV7-2 and J usage is TRBJ1-5; maybe TRBD1 (6 bases). Trimming pared 1 base from V and 0 bases from J, leaving 10 bases between. CDR3 length: 16 residues. CDR1 and CDR2 (germline): SGHTA, FQGNSA. In nucleotides, the CDR3 is TGTGCCAGCAGCTTAGATGCAGGGGTTAGCAATCAGCCCCAGCATTTT. Protein product: CASSLDAGVSNQPQHF.

The chain couples TRBV5-1 to TRBJ2-7, with 8 bases fitting TRBD2. Germline V CDR1 and CDR2: SGHRS, YFSETQ. CDR3 size: 18 residues. With 1 base clipped from V and 0 bases from J, the junction kept 12 bases outside the gene matches. As DNA, the CDR3 is TGCGCCAGCAGCTTGATGCCATTGACGAGCGGGAGCTCCTACGAGCAGTACTTC. As protein: CASSLMPLTSGSSYEQYF.

This clonotype was detected a few times. The genes are TRBV7-3 and TRBJ1-6; D ambiguous. Germline V gene sequence: CDR1 SGHTA, CDR2 FQGTGA. The CDR3 length is 16 residues. V was clipped by 0 bases and J by 8 bases, with 14 bases between them. CDR3 amino acids: CASSLTAGGLDSPLHF. CDR3 DNA sequence: TGTGCCAGCAGCTTAACGGCCGGCGGATTAGATTCACCCCTCCACTTT.

In this sample, this clonotype turned up many times. The CDR3 loop reads CSARVSQNREQYF. The CDR3 DNA is TGCAGTGCTAGAGTATCCCAAAACAGGGAGCAGTACTTC. This chain connects TRBV20-1 to TRBJ2-7, with a tentative D call TRBD1 (5 bases). Germline V gene data show CDR1 as DFQATT and CDR2 as SNEGSKA (reference sequence). Trimming removed 1 base at V and 7 bases at J, with 14 bases between. The CDR3 loop spans 13 amino acids.

In this sample, this clonotype turned up a few times. V and J are TRBV6-5 and TRBJ2-2; D call uncertain. This CDR3 has 15 residues. The V end lost 0 bases, the J end lost 3 bases, and 8 bases lay between the germline ends. CDR1 is MNHEY, CDR2 SVGAGI, per germline. CDR3 loop: CASSYSPGYTGELFF. The CDR3 nucleotides are TGTGCCAGCAGTTACTCCCCGGGTTACACCGGGGAGCTGTTTTTT.